The rows below give T cell receptor beta chains drawn from one sample of a study of blood T cell repertoires in COVID-19. This table comes from immunoSEQ multiplex PCR, and its TCRdb copy is limited to in-frame clones, with some not included. This sample has 180,000 or so clones, with about 80% found just once. Sequences were obtained from peripheral blood. The receptor set was obtained from a human donor with acute or convalescent COVID-19. The donor label of this sample is uncertain. The CDR3 runs from the conserved cysteine through the conserved F or W. The D gene is left open where the match is weak. Clone size is shown for a subset of rows, as once, few, many or a class of expanded clone.

j_gene | abundance | v_gene | d_gene | CDR3aa | CDR3nt
TRBJ2-2 | once | TRBV19 | TRBD2 | CASRRTRENTGELFF | TGTGCCAGTAGGAGGACTAGGGAGAACACCGGGGAGCTGTTTTTT
TRBJ1-5 | . | TRBV28 | TRBD1 | CASSSGTDGFSQPQHF | TGTGCCAGCAGTTCCGGGACAGACGGGTTTAGTCAGCCCCAGCATTTT
TRBJ2-7 | . | TRBV18 | TRBD2 | CASSPSAGAGYEQYF | TGTGCCAGCTCACCGTCAGCGGGAGCTGGGTACGAGCAGTACTTC
TRBJ1-6 | . | TRBV30 | . | CAWRSGGNSPLHF | TGTGCCTGGAGATCAGGAGGAAATTCACCCCTCCACTTT
TRBJ1-3 | . | TRBV19 | TRBD1 | CASTGRGTGNTIYF | TGTGCCAGTACGGGCAGGGGGACTGGAAACACCATATATTTT
TRBJ1-5 | . | TRBV19 | . | CASSIDRGSNQPQHF | TGTGCCAGTAGTATAGATCGAGGTAGCAATCAGCCCCAGCATTTT
TRBJ1-4 | . | TRBV5-6 | . | CASSLVGAANEKLFF | TGTGCCAGCAGCTTGGTGGGGGCGGCTAATGAAAAACTGTTTTTT
TRBJ1-5 | few | TRBV2 | TRBD1 | CASSYDREENQPQHF | TGTGCCAGCAGTTACGACAGGGAAGAAAATCAGCCCCAGCATTTT
TRBJ2-7 | . | TRBV28 | . | CASSGAHELYEQYF | TGTGCCAGCAGTGGGGCCCACGAACTCTACGAGCAGTACTTC
TRBJ2-2 | once | TRBV11-2 | TRBD2 | CASSLEGGRALTGELFF | TGTGCCAGCAGCTTAGAAGGAGGGAGGGCCTTGACCGGGGAGCTGTTTTTT
TRBJ2-4 | . | TRBV28 | . | CASSRRRGEESF | TGTGCCAGCAGTAGAAGACGGGGAGAGGAGTCGTTC
TRBJ1-2 | few | TRBV19 | . | CASSIGRTANYGYTF | TGTGCCAGTAGTATAGGGAGGACGGCTAACTATGGCTACACCTTC
TRBJ1-3 | . | TRBV10-3 | . | CAISAPGTLGGNTIYF | TGTGCCATCAGTGCCCCGGGGACTTTGGGAGGAAACACCATATATTTT
TRBJ1-6 | . | TRBV28 | TRBD1 | CASSFPGQGDGALHF | TGTGCCAGCAGTTTCCCGGGACAGGGGGATGGGGCCCTCCACTTT
TRBJ1-2 | . | TRBV29-1 | TRBD1 | CSVEGETGAANYGYTF | TGCAGCGTTGAAGGCGAGACAGGGGCGGCTAACTATGGCTACACCTTC
TRBJ1-5 | . | TRBV25-1 | . | CASSEGGSNQPQHF | TGTGCCAGCAGTGAGGGAGGTAGCAATCAGCCCCAGCATTTT
TRBJ1-2 | . | TRBV6-2/TRBV6-3 | TRBD1 | CASSHRDRESGYTF | TGTGCCAGCAGTCACAGGGACAGGGAATCTGGCTACACCTTC
TRBJ2-5 | . | TRBV27 | TRBD1 | CATCPDRGRQTQYF | TGTGCCACCTGCCCGGACAGGGGGAGGCAGACCCAGTACTTC
TRBJ2-3 | . | TRBV29-1 | TRBD2 | CSVGLAVGAQYF | TGCAGCGTTGGACTAGCGGTGGGGGCGCAGTATTTT
TRBJ2-7 | . | TRBV7-2 | TRBD2 | CASSPRVAGGRDEQYF | TGTGCCAGCAGCCCCCGGGTAGCGGGAGGGAGAGACGAGCAGTACTTC
TRBJ2-7 | . | TRBV9 | TRBD2 | CASSAGTTTYEQYF | TGTGCCAGCAGCGCCGGGACTACCACCTACGAGCAGTACTTC
TRBJ2-1 | . | TRBV9 | TRBD2 | CASSPRAGVNEQFF | TGTGCCAGCAGCCCGAGAGCGGGAGTTAATGAGCAGTTCTTC
TRBJ2-3 | . | TRBV7-3 | TRBD2 | CASSSGTSGRTDTQYF | TGTGCCAGCAGCTCTGGGACTAGCGGGAGGACAGATACGCAGTATTTT
TRBJ2-1 | . | TRBV4-3 | TRBD2 | CASSQERGTSGRGRDEQFF | TGCGCCAGCAGCCAAGAAAGGGGGACTAGCGGGAGAGGCCGGGATGAGCAGTTCTTC
TRBJ2-5 | once | TRBV19 | TRBD2 | CASSKSSGRWETQYF | TGTGCCAGTAGTAAATCTAGCGGGAGGTGGGAGACCCAGTACTTC
TRBJ2-7 | once | TRBV6-6 | TRBD2 | CASSRTGTSGPDPTRQYF | TGTGCCAGCAGTCGTACCGGGACTAGCGGGCCTGATCCTACGAGGCAGTACTTC
TRBJ2-5 | . | TRBV29-1 | TRBD1 | CSVGQGRQTQYF | TGCAGCGTGGGACAGGGTAGACAGACCCAGTACTTC
TRBJ1-1 | . | TRBV11-2 | TRBD1 | CASSLDLAGGREAFF | TGTGCCAGCAGCTTAGACCTGGCAGGGGGACGTGAAGCTTTCTTT
TRBJ1-2 | once | TRBV7-3 | . | CASSLGQNYGYTF | TGTGCCAGCAGCCTAGGACAGAACTATGGCTACACCTTC
TRBJ2-5 | . | TRBV6-5 | TRBD2 | CASRTGTSQETQYF | TGTGCCAGCAGAACCGGGACTAGCCAAGAGACCCAGTACTTC
TRBJ2-1 | once | TRBV2 | TRBD2 | CASSGGSGRANEQFF | TGTGCCAGCAGTGGCGGCAGCGGGAGGGCCAATGAGCAGTTCTTC
TRBJ2-2 | . | TRBV5-8 | TRBD1 | CASSLGDRAFGELFF | TGTGCCAGCAGCTTGGGGGACAGGGCTTTCGGGGAGCTGTTTTTT
TRBJ2-5 | . | TRBV20-1 | . | CSALERETQYF | TGCAGTGCTCTTGAGCGGGAGACCCAGTACTTC
TRBJ2-1 | . | TRBV6-4 | . | CASSELGFTRLEQFF | TGTGCCAGCAGTGAACTCGGCTTTACTAGACTTGAGCAGTTCTTC
TRBJ2-7 | . | TRBV3-1/TRBV3-2 | TRBD1 | CASSPIGDRVGEQYF | TGTGCCAGCAGCCCGATCGGGGACAGGGTTGGCGAGCAGTACTTC
TRBJ2-3 | . | TRBV6-6 | TRBD2 | CASSYSASGTPDTQYF | TGTGCCAGCAGTTACTCGGCTAGCGGGACACCAGATACGCAGTATTTT
TRBJ2-7 | . | TRBV5-1 | . | CASSYDSYEQYF | TGCGCCAGCAGCTATGACAGCTACGAGCAGTACTTC
TRBJ2-7 | few | TRBV9 | TRBD1 | CASTPGTGSSEQYF | TGTGCCAGCACCCCCGGGACAGGGAGTTCCGAGCAGTACTTC
TRBJ2-1 | few | TRBV6-1 | TRBD2 | CASSDAGAGGLDEQFF | TGTGCCAGCAGTGATGCCGGAGCGGGGGGGTTGGATGAGCAGTTCTTC